A selection of T cell receptor beta chains follows, all from one sample in a study of shared clonotypes between healthy human individuals. TCRdb's table, derived via immunoSEQ multiplex PCR, lists solely in-frame clones and lacks some. There are over 95,000 clones in the sample; around two thirds occur only once, and approximately 23% lies in the top ten. Specimen: memory CD8+ T cells sorted from blood. These receptors all come from a young woman in good health. Each CDR3 is given with its conserved first and last residue. Fields, in order: V gene, clone size, CDR3 length, CDR3 protein. Not all rows give a size; the values are once, few, many and, for expanded clones, a class.

TRBV9 | NA | 19 | CASSPHGWAATSSTDTQYF
TRBV6-6 | NA | 13 | CASSNRENTEAFF
TRBV6-1 | NA | 15 | CASSTSHPSGNTIYF
TRBV7-6 | once | 15 | CASSLIVSGPGELFF
TRBV25-1 | NA | 15 | CASNSDRVISNEQFF
TRBV2 | NA | 15 | CASSPSSGPIYEQYF
TRBV19 | few | 16 | CASSIDIGTYQHGQYF
TRBV18 | once | 17 | CASSPRRTSGRGNEQFF
TRBV21-1 | NA | 13 | CASSAGTPYEQYF
TRBV7-9 | few | 16 | CASSEWGGSSYNEQFF
TRBV5-1 | NA | 14 | CASSLALEINEQFF
TRBV6-6 | NA | 12 | CASSYVGYEQYF
TRBV28 | NA | 15 | CASSSPRELETEAFF